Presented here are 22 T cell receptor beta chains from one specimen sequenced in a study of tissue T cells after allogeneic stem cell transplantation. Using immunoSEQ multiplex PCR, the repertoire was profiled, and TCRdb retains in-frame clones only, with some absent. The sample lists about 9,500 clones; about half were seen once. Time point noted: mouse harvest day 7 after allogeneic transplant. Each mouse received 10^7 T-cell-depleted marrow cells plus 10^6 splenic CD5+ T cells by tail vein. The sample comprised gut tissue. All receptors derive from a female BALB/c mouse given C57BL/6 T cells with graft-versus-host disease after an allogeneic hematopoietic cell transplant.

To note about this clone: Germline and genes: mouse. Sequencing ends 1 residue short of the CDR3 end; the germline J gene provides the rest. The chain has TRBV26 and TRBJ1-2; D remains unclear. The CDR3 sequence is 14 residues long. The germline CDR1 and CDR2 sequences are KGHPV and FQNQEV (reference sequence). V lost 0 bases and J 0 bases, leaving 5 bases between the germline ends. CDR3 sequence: CASSLSPANSDYTF. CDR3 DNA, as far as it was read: TGTGCCAGCAGTCTGTCCCCGGCAAACTCCGACTACACC. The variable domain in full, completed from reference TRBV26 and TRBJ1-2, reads NSKVIQTPRYLVKGQGQKAKMRCIPEKGHPVVFWYQQNKNNEFKFLINFQNQEVLQQIDMTEKRFSAECPSNSPCSLEIQSSEAGDSALYLCASSLSPANSDYTFGSGTRLLVI.

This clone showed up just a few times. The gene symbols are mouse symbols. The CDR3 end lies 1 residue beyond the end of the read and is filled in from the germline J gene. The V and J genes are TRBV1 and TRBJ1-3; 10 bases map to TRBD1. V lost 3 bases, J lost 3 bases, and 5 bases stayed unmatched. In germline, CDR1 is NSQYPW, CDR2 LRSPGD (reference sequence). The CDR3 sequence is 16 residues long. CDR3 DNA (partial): TGCACCTGCAGTGCCCGGGACAGGGGATATGGAAATACGCTCTAT. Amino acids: CTCSARDRGYGNTLY. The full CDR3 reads CTCSARDRGYGNTLYF.

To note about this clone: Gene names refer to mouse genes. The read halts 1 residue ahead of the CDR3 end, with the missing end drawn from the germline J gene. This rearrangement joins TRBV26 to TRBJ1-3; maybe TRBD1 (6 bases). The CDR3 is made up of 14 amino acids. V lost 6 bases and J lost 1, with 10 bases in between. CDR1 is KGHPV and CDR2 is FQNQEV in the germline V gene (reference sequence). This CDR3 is CASRLTGSGNTLYF. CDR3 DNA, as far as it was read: TGTGCCAGCAGGCTCACAGGGTCTGGAAATACGCTCTAT.

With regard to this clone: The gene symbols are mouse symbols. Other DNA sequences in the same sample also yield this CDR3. The CDR3 sequence: CASSFGTGQLYF. CDR3 bases read: TGTGCCAGCAGCTTCGGTACCGGGCAGCTCTAC. V and J are TRBV3 and TRBJ2-2; D gene uncertain. The observed sequence ends 1 residue before the CDR3 terminus, with the missing tail filled in from the germline J gene. V was clipped by 3 bases and J by 5 bases, with 4 bases between them. Germline V gives CDR1 SNHLY, CDR2 FYNGKV (reference sequence). The CDR3 contains 12 residues.

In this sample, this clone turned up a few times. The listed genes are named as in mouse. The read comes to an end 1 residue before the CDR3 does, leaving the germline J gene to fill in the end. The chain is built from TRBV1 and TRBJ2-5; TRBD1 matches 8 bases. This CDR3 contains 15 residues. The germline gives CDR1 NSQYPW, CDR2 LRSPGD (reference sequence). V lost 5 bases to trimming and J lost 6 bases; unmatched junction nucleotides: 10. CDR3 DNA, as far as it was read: TGCACCTGCAGTTCACCCCAGGGGGCGGGGGACACCCAGTAC. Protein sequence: CTCSSPQGAGDTQY. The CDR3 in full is CTCSSPQGAGDTQYF.

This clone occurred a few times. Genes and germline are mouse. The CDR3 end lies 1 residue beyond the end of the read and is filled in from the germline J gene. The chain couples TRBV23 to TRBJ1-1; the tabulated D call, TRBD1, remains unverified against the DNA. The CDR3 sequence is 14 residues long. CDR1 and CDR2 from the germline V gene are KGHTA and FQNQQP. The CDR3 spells CSSSLDRGGTEVFF. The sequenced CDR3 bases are TGCTCCAGCAGCCTCGACAGGGGAGGCACAGAAGTCTTC.

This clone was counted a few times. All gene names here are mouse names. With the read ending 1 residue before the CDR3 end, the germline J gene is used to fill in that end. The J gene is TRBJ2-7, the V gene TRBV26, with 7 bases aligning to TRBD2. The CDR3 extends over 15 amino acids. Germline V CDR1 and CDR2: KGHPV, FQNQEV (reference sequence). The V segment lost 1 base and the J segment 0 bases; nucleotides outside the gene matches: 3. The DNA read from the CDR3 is TGTGCCAGCAGTCTGTACTGGGGCCCCTCCTATGAACAGTAC. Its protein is CASSLYWGPSYEQY. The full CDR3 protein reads CASSLYWGPSYEQYF.

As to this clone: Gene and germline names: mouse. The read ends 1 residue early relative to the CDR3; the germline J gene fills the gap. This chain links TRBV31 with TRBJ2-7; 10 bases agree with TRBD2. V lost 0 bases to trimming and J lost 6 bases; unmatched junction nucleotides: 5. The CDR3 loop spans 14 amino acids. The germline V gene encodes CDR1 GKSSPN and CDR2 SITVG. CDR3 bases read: TGTGCCTGGAGTCTAGGCTGGGGGGGCTTTGAACAGTAC. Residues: CAWSLGWGGFEQY. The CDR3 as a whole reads CAWSLGWGGFEQYF.

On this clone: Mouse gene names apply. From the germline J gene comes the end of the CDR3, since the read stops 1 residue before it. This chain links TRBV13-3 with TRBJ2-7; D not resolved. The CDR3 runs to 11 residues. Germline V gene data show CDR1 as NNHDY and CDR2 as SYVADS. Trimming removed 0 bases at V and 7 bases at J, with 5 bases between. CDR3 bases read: TGTGCCAGCAGTGATGCGACAGAACAGTAC. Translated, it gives CASSDATEQY. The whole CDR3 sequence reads CASSDATEQYF.

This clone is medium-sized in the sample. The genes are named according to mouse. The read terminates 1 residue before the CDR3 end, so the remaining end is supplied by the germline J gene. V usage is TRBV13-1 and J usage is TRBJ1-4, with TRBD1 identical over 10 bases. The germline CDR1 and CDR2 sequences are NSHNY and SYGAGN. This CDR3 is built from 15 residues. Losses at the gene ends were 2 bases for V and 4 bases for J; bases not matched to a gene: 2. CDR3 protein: CASSETGGHNERLFF. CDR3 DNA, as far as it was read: TGTGCCAGCAGTGAGACAGGGGGCCACAACGAAAGATTATTT.

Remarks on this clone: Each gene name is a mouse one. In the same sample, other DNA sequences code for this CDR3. This CDR3 is CASSLQGNQDTQYF. The part of the CDR3 DNA that was read is TGTGCCAGCAGTCTCCAGGGTAACCAAGACACCCAGTAC. J is TRBJ2-5 and V is TRBV26; TRBD1 might be the D (5 bases). The CDR3 extends 1 residue past the end of the read, so its final part is completed from the germline J gene. The germline CDR1 and CDR2 sequences are KGHPV and FQNQEV (reference sequence). V was pared by 3 bases and J by 0 bases, with 7 bases between. CDR3 length equals 14 residues.

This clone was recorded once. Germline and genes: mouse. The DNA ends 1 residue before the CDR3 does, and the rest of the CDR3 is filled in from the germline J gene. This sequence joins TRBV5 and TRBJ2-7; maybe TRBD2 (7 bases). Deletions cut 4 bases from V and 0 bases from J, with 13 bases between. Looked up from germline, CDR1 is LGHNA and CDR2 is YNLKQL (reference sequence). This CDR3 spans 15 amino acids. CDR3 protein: CASSPQRGGSYEQYF. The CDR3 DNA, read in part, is TGTGCCAGCAGCCCTCAAAGGGGGGGCTCCTATGAACAGTAC.

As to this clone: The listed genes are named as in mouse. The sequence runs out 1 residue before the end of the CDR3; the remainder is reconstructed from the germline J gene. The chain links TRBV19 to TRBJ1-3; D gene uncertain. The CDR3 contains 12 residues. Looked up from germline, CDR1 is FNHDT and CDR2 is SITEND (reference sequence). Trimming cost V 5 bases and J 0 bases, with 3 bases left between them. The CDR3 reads CASRNSGNTLYF. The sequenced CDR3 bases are TGTGCCAGCAGAAATTCTGGAAATACGCTCTAT.

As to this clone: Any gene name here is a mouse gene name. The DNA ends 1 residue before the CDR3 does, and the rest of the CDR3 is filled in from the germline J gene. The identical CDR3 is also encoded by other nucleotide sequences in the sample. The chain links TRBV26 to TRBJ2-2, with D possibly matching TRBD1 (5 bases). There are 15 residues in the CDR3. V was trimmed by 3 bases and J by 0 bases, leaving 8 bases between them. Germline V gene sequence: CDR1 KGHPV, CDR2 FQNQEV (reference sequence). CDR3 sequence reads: CASSLQGANTGQLYF. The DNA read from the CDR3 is TGTGCCAGCAGTCTCCAGGGAGCAAACACCGGGCAGCTCTAC.

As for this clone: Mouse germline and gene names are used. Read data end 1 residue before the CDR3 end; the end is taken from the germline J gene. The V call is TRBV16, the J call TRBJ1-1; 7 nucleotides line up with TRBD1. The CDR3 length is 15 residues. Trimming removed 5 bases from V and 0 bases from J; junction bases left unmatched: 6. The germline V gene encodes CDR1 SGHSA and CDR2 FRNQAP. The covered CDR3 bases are TGTGCAAGCAGCCCTGCCGGGACAGCAAACACAGAAGTCTTC. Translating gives CASSPAGTANTEVF. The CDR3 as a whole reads CASSPAGTANTEVFF.

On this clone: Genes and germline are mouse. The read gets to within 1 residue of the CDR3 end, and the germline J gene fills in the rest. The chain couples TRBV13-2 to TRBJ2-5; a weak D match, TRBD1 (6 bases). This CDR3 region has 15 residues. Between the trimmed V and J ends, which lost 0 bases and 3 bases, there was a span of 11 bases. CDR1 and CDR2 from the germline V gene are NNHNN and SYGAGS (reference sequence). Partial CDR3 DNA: TGTGCCAGCGGTGATGCAGGGGCCGGGCAAGACACCCAGTAC. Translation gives CASGDAGAGQDTQY. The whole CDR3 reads CASGDAGAGQDTQYF.

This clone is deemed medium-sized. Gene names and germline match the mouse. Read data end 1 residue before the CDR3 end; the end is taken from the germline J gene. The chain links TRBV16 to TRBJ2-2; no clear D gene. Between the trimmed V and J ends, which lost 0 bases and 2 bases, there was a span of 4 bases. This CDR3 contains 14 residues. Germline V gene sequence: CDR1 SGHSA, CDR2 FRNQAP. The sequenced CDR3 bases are TGTGCAAGCAGCTTAGATGGGAACACCGGGCAGCTCTAC. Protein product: CASSLDGNTGQLY. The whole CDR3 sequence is CASSLDGNTGQLYF.

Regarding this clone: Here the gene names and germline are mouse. The DNA read from the CDR3 is TGTGCCAGCAGGGGACTGGGGGCCAGTGCAGAAACGCTGTAT. It encodes CASRGLGASAETLY. The whole CDR3 region reads CASRGLGASAETLYF. The chain couples TRBV15 to TRBJ2-3, with 11 nucleotides matching TRBD2. From the germline J gene comes the end of the CDR3, since the read stops 1 residue before it. CDR3 size: 15 residues. From germline, CDR1 is SGHND and CDR2 FRSKSL. J lost 0 bases, V lost 6 bases, and 2 bases had no gene match.

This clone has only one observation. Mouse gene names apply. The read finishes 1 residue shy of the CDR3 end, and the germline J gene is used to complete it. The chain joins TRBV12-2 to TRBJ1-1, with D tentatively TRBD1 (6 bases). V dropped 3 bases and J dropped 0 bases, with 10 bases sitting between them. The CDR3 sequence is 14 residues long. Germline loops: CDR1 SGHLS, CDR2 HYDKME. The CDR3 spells CASSYRVANTEVFF. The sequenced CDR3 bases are TGTGCCAGCTCTTACAGGGTTGCAAACACAGAAGTCTTC.

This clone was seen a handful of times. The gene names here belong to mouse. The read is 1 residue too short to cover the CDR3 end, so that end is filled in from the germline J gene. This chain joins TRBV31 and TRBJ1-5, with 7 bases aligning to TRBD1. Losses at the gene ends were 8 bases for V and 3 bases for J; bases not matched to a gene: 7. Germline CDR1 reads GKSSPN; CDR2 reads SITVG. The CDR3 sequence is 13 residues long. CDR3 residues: CAPPTGRNQAPLF. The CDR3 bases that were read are TGTGCCCCACCGACAGGGCGCAACCAGGCTCCGCTT. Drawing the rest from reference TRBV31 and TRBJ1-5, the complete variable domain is AQTIHQWPVAEIKAVGSPLSLGCTIKGKSSPNLYWYWQATGGTLQQLFYSITVGQVESVVQLNLSASRPKDDQFILSTEKLLLSHSGFYLCAPPTGRNQAPLFGEGTRLSVL.

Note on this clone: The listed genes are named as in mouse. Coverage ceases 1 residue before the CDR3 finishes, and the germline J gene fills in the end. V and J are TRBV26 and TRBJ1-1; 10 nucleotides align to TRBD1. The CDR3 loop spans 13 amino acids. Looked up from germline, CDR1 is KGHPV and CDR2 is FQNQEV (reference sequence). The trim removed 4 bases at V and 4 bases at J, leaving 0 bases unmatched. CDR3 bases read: TGTGCCAGCAGTCGGACAGGGGGCACAGAAGTCTTC. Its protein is CASSRTGGTEVF. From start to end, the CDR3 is CASSRTGGTEVFF. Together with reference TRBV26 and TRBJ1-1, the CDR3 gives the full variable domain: NSKVIQTPRYLVKGQGQKAKMRCIPEKGHPVVFWYQQNKNNEFKFLINFQNQEVLQQIDMTEKRFSAECPSNSPCSLEIQSSEAGDSALYLCASSRTGGTEVFFGKGTRLTVV.

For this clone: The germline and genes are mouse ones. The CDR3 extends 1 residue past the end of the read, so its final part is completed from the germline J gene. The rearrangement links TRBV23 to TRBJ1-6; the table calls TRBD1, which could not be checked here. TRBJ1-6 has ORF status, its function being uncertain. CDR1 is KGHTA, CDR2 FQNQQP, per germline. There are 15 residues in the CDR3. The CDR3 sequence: CSSSPTASYNSPLYF. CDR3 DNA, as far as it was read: TGCTCCAGCAGTCCGACAGCTTCCTATAATTCGCCCCTCTAC.